Listed below are T cell receptor beta chains from one sample, sequenced in a study of shared clonotypes between healthy human individuals. Some clones are missing from TCRdb's copy, which holds only in-frame ones; the method was immunoSEQ multiplex PCR. The repertoire includes approximately 980,000 clones, more than 75% of them detected once, and about 1.5% sits in the top ten. Material: memory CD4+ T cells sorted from blood. All receptors come from a young man in good health. Each CDR3 is given with its conserved first and last residue. A D gene is named only where the DNA matches it firmly. Part of the rows lack a size; the others show once, few, many or a class for expanded clones.

clone size | J gene | D gene | V gene | CDR3 DNA | CDR3 protein
- | TRBJ1-2 | - | TRBV5-1 | TGCGCCAGCAGCGGGAACCAGGACGGGGTCTATGGCTACACCTTC | CASSGNQDGVYGYTF
- | TRBJ1-4 | TRBD1 | TRBV9 | TGTGCCAGCAGCGGGGACAGGATGCGCGCAATCCACCCTGAAAAACTGTTTTTT | CASSGDRMRAIHPEKLFF
few | TRBJ2-2 | TRBD1 | TRBV5-1 | TGCGCCAGCAGCTTCGGACAGGGAAGCACCGGGGAGCTGTTTTTT | CASSFGQGSTGELFF
- | TRBJ2-7 | - | TRBV5-5 | TGTGCCAGCAGCTTGGCGACAGGAGCTTTCTACGAGCAGTACTTC | CASSLATGAFYEQYF
few | TRBJ1-4 | - | TRBV9 | TGTGCCAGCAGCGGCCGGGACATATGGAATGAAAAACTGTTTTTT | CASSGRDIWNEKLFF
few | TRBJ2-3 | TRBD1 | TRBV5-1 | TGCGCCAGCACCCGAATACCGACAGGGGGAACAGATACGCAGTATTTT | CASTRIPTGGTDTQYF
- | TRBJ1-3 | - | TRBV19 | TGTGCCAGTAGGTCCTGGAGCTCTGGAAACACCATATATTTT | CASRSWSSGNTIYF
- | TRBJ1-1 | - | TRBV18 | TGTGCCAGCTCACCGAACAGGCGAACCCCGAACACTGAAGCTTTCTTT | CASSPNRRTPNTEAFF
- | TRBJ2-2 | - | TRBV29-1 | TGCAGCGTTGATATCCGGGGGCCGGGCACCGGGGAGCTGTTTTTT | CSVDIRGPGTGELFF
- | TRBJ2-5 | - | TRBV27 | TGTGCCAGCAGTTTTCGGGACACACAAGAGACCCAGTACTTC | CASSFRDTQETQYF